The entry that follows covers one T cell receptor (beta chain) sequence. The target antigen is unknown. Here immunoSEQ multiplex PCR was the method, and the copy in TCRdb shows in-frame clones only, minus some. Of some 120,000 clones in the sample, 88% were seen once. The sample comes from a study of T cell responses to AZD1222 COVID-19 vaccine. Overall study context: Both about-4-week and about-12-week second-dose recipients were combined. The study, taken as a whole, reports: The repertoires were collected only after the peak T cell response.

Germline CDR1 reads SGHVS; CDR2 reads FQNEAQ. The CDR3 has 17 residues. The ends were cut back, 5 bases at V and 6 bases at J, with 22 bases in the middle. The material sequenced was peripheral blood, taken on day 0 of AZD1222 vaccination. The V gene is TRBV7-8, the J gene TRBJ1-4; D unresolved. This sequence was found in an adult in good health. The CDR3 sequence is CASSPLGVGANYEKLFF. The CDR3 coding sequence is TGTGCCAGCAGCCCTCTGGGCGTGGGAGCGAATTATGAAAAACTGTTTTTT.